What follows are 17 T cell receptor beta chains derived from one specimen sequenced in a study of T cell responses to AZD1222 COVID-19 vaccine. Libraries were prepared by immunoSEQ multiplex PCR; TCRdb keeps only in-frame clonotypes and omits some of them. The sample holds some 180,000 clones; just under 95% are singletons and the top ten take around 1.7%. The material sequenced was peripheral blood, taken on day 0 of AZD1222 vaccination. The receptors were gathered from an adult in good health.

The rearrangement uses TRBV20-1 and TRBJ2-7; D not resolved. The germline CDR1 and CDR2 sequences are DFQATT and SNEGSKA (reference sequence). Trimming left V 3 bases short and J 6 bases short, with 12 bases between. This CDR3 comprises 12 residues. For the CDR3, the DNA is TGCAGTGCTAGTGGGCCCACGTCCGAGCAGTACTTC. The encoded protein is CSASGPTSEQYF.

The V and J genes are TRBV11-2 and TRBJ2-7, with 9 bases aligning to TRBD1. Per germline, CDR1 SGHAT and CDR2 FQNNGV. The length of the CDR3 is 16 residues. V shed 5 bases and J 3 bases; nucleotides not matched to a gene: 11. For the CDR3, the DNA is TGTGCCAGCAGCCTCAAGGGACAGGGCTGGATCTACGAGCAGTACTTC. As protein: CASSLKGQGWIYEQYF.

V usage is TRBV5-1 and J usage is TRBJ2-7; D possibly matches TRBD1 or TRBD2 (5 bases each). The CDR3 has 12 residues. Trimming stripped 7 bases from V and 4 bases from J, with 12 bases between. Germline CDR1 and CDR2: SGHRS and YFSETQ. CDR3: CASGPGTYEQYF. CDR3 bases: TGCGCCAGCGGTCCAGGGACGTACGAGCAGTACTTC.

The chain recombines TRBV7-3 with TRBJ2-5; D possibly uses TRBD1 or TRBD2 (6 bases each). CDR3 length equals 14 residues. The germline gives CDR1 SGHTA, CDR2 FQGTGA. V was shortened by 0 bases and J by 5 bases, with 10 bases between the two germline ends. The CDR3 bases are TGTGCCAGCAGCTTAACGGGGGGCGAGGAGACCCAGTACTTC. It specifies CASSLTGGEETQYF.

The table lists this clone with a count of one. The chain combines TRBV3-1 (or the pseudogene TRBV3-2) with TRBJ1-5; D ambiguous. The CDR3 runs to 16 residues. V dropped 3 bases and J dropped 1 base, with 13 bases sitting between them. Germline CDR1 and CDR2: LGHDT and YNNKEL (reference sequence). The CDR3: CASSQGSTGSNQPQHF. CDR3 bases: TGTGCCAGCAGCCAGGGGTCTACCGGGAGCAATCAGCCCCAGCATTTT.

The chain couples TRBV11-2 to TRBJ2-7; 9 nucleotides line up with TRBD2. V lost 1 base to trimming and J lost 3 bases; unmatched junction nucleotides: 1. This CDR3 is 14 amino acids long. Germline assignment: CDR1 SGHAT and CDR2 FQNNGV. The CDR3 DNA follows: TGTGCCAGCAGCTTAGGTAGCGGGGGCTACGAGCAGTACTTC. As protein: CASSLGSGGYEQYF.

The CDR3 region has the DNA TGCAGCGTGGCCGGGACAGGGACATTGTACGAGCAGTACTTC. As protein: CSVAGTGTLYEQYF. The chain links TRBV29-1 to TRBJ2-7; 9 bases match TRBD1. Germline V gene data show CDR1 as SQVTM and CDR2 as ANQGSEA. Trimming removed 6 bases from V and 4 bases from J; junction bases left unmatched: 10. The CDR3 runs 14 residues.

This rearrangement joins TRBV5-5 to TRBJ1-3; TRBD1 might be the D (6 bases). Germline V CDR1 and CDR2: SGHKS, YYEKEE (reference sequence). The CDR3 has 15 amino acids. Deletions cut 0 bases from V and 2 bases from J, with 9 bases between. For the CDR3, the DNA is TGTGCCAGCAGCTTGGCAACAGGGACTGGAAACACCATATATTTT. Translating gives CASSLATGTGNTIYF.

The V call is TRBV6-5, the J call TRBJ1-2, with 7 bases lining up with TRBD1. V shed 0 bases and J 2 bases; nucleotides not matched to a gene: 3. This CDR3 is 15 amino acids long. The germline CDR1 and CDR2 sequences are MNHEY and SVGAGI. CDR3 in DNA: TGTGCCAGCAGTTACTCGGAGGGGGCGAACTATGGCTACACCTTC. Its protein is CASSYSEGANYGYTF.

V gene TRBV5-8 combines with J gene TRBJ1-5; 7 bases are a match to TRBD1. J was trimmed by 9 bases and V by 0 bases; bases with no gene match: 3. The germline V gene encodes CDR1 SGHTS and CDR2 YDEGEE. This CDR3 has 13 residues. The CDR3 here is CASSLDRGGPQHF. The CDR3 region has the DNA TGTGCCAGCAGCTTGGACAGGGGTGGGCCCCAGCATTTT.

The chain couples TRBV18 to TRBJ2-3, with D hard to call. Trimming left V 3 bases short and J 4 bases short, with 8 bases between. Germline V gene lookup returns CDR1 KGHSH and CDR2 LQKENI. CDR3 length: 13 residues. Here the CDR3 reads CASSPGVPDTQYF. CDR3 DNA sequence: TGTGCCAGCTCACCTGGGGTCCCAGATACGCAGTATTTT.

The chain has TRBV2 and TRBJ2-1; TRBD1 is a possible D gene (6 bases). V dropped 2 bases and J dropped 13 bases, with 21 bases sitting between them. Germline V gives CDR1 SNHLY, CDR2 FYNNEI. The CDR3 sequence is 15 residues long. CDR3 DNA sequence: TGTGCCAGCAGTGAAACAGTAGAACCTTCCGGGACACAGTTCTTC. Amino acids: CASSETVEPSGTQFF.

The rearrangement uses TRBV5-1 and TRBJ2-7; TRBD1 aligns across 9 bases. J was trimmed by 2 bases and V by 4 bases; bases with no gene match: 4. Germline CDR1 and CDR2: SGHRS and YFSETQ. This CDR3 is built from 14 residues. CDR3 nucleotides: TGCGCCAGCAGCCCGTGGACAGGGGCCTACGAGCAGTACTTC. Amino acid sequence: CASSPWTGAYEQYF.

This clone was recorded only once. This chain connects TRBV4-3 to TRBJ2-6; no reliable D call. The V end lost 1 base, the J end lost 2 bases, and 3 bases lay between the germline ends. Germline V gene sequence: CDR1 LGHNA, CDR2 YSLEER. The CDR3 spans 14 residues. The CDR3 spells CASSQVPGANVLTF. The CDR3 nucleotides read TGCGCCAGCAGCCAAGTCCCTGGGGCCAACGTCCTGACTTTC.

The chain is built from TRBV27 and TRBJ2-7; 7 positions match TRBD1. Losses at the gene ends were 4 bases for V and 3 bases for J; bases not matched to a gene: 9. This CDR3 is built from 15 residues. Germline-derived CDR1 and CDR2 are MNHEY and SMNVEV (reference sequence). The CDR3 loop is CASSSRPGQYYEQYF. For the CDR3, the DNA is TGTGCCAGCAGTTCGCGACCGGGACAGTACTACGAGCAGTACTTC.

The CDR3 reads CAWRATPTGELFF. The CDR3 bases are TGTGCCTGGAGGGCCACCCCCACCGGGGAGCTGTTTTTT. The J gene is TRBJ2-2, the V gene TRBV30; D unresolved. Germline lookup yields CDR1 GTSNPN and CDR2 SVGIG (reference sequence). CDR3 length: 13 amino acids. Trimming took 3 bases from V and 4 from J, leaving 9 bases between them.

The J gene is TRBJ2-3, the V gene TRBV11-1, with 9 nucleotides matching TRBD2. With 4 bases clipped from V and 2 bases from J, the junction kept 4 bases outside the gene matches. In germline, CDR1 is SGHAT, CDR2 FQDESV (reference sequence). This CDR3 is 15 amino acids long. The CDR3 region has the DNA TGTGCCAGCAGCTATAGCGGGGGAACCACAGATACGCAGTATTTT. Translating it yields CASSYSGGTTDTQYF.